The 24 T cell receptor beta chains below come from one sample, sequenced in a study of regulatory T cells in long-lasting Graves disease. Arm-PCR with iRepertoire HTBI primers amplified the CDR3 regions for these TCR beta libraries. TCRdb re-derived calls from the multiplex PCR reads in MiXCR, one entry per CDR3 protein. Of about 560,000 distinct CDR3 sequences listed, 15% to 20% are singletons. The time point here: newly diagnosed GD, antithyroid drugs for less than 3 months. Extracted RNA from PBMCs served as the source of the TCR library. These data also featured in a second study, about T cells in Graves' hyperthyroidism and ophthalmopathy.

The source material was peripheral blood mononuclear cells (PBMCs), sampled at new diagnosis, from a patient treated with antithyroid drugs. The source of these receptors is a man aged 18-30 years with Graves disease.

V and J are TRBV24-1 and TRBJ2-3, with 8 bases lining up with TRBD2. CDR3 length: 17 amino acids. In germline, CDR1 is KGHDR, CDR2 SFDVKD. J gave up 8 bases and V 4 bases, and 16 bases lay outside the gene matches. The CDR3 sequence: CATSENPPGGDAGTQYF. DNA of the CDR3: TGTGCCACCAGTGAAAACCCTCCCGGGGGGGACGCAGGTACGCAGTATTTT.

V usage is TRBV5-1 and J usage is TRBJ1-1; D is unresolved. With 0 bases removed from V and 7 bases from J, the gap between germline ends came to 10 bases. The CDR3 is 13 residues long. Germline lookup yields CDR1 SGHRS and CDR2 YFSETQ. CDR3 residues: CASSLAGGHEAFF. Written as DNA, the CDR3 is TGCGCCAGCAGCTTGGCCGGCGGTCATGAAGCTTTCTTT.

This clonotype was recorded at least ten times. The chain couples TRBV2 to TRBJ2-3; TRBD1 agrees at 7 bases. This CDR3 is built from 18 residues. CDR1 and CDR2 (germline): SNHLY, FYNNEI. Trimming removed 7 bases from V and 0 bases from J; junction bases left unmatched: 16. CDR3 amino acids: CASIKGAPTQDSTDTQYF. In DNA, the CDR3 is TGTGCCAGCATAAAGGGGGCCCCAACTCAAGATAGCACAGATACGCAGTATTTT.

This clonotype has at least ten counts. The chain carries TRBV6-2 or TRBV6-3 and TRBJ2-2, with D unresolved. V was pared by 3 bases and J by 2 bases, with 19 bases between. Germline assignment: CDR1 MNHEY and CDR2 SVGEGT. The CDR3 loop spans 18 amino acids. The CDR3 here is CASSYSLGLRFNTGELFF. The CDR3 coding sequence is TGTGCCAGCAGTTATAGTCTGGGCCTCCGATTTAACACCGGGGAGCTGTTTTTT.

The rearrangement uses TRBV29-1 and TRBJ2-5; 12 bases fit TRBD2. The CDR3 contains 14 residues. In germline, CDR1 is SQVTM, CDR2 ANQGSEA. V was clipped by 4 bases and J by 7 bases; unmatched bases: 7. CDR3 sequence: CSVAGASGRGTQYF. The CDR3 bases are TGCAGCGTTGCAGGGGCTAGCGGGAGGGGGACCCAGTACTTC. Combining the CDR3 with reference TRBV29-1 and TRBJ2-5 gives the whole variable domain SAVISQKPSRDICQRGTSLTIQCQVDSQVTMMFWYRQQPGQSLTLIATANQGSEATYESGFVIDKFPISRPNLTFSTLTVSNMSPEDSSIYLCSVAGASGRGTQYFGPGTRLLVL.

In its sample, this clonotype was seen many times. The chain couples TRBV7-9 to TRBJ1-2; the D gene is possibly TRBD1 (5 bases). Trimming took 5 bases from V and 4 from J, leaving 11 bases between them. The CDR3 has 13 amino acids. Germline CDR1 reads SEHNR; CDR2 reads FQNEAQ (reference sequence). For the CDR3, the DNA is TGTGCCAGCAGCGAAACAGGCGGCTATGGCTACACCTTC. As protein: CASSETGGYGYTF.

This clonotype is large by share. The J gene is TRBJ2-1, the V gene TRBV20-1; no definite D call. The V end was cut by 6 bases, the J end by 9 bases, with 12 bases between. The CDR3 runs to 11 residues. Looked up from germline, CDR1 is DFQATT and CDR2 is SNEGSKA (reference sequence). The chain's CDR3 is CSANIGVEQFF. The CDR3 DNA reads TGCAGTGCAAACATCGGCGTTGAGCAGTTCTTC.

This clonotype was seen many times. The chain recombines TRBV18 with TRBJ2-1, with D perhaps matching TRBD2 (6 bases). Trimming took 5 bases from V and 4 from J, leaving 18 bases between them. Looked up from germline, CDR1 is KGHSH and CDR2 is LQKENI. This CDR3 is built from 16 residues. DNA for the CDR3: TGTGCCAGCTCAGGTCCCGGGCCAGGGAGGTACAATGAGCAGTTCTTC. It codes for CASSGPGPGRYNEQFF.

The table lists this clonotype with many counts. The CDR3 loop reads CASSLGLAGYNEQFF. CDR3 bases: TGTGCCAGCAGCCTGGGACTAGCGGGATACAATGAGCAGTTCTTC. The V gene is TRBV11-2, the J gene TRBJ2-1, with 13 bases matching TRBD2. CDR3 length: 15 amino acids. The trim removed 5 bases at V and 4 bases at J, leaving 2 bases unmatched. The germline V gene has CDR1 SGHAT and CDR2 FQNNGV.

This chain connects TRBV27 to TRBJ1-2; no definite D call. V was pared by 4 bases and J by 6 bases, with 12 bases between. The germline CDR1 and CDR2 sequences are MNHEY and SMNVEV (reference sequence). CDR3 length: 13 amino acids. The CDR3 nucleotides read TGTGCCAGCAGTTCGGGCCGGAATCATGGCTACACCTTC. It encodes CASSSGRNHGYTF.

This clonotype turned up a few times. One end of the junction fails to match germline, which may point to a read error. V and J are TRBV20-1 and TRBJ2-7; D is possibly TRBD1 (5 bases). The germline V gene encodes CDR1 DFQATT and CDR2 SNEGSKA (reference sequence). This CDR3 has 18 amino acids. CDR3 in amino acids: CSARDRIVLRVEHHEQHF. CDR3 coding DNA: TGCAGTGCTAGAGATCGAATTGTACTCAGGGTGGAGCACCACGAGCAGCACTTC.

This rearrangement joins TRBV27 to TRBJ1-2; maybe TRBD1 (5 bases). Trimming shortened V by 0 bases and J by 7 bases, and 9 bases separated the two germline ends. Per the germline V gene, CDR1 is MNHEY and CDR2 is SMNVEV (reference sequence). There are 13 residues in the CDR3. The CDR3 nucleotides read TGTGCCAGCAGTTTATCGCCCGGGGGTGGCTACACCTTC. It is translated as CASSLSPGGGYTF.

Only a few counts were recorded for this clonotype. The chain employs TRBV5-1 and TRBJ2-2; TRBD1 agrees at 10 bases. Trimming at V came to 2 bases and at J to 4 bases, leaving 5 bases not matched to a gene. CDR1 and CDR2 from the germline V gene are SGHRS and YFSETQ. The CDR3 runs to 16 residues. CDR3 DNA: TGCGCCAGCAGCTTCCAGACAGGGGGCATCACCGGGGAGCTGTTTTTT. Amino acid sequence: CASSFQTGGITGELFF.

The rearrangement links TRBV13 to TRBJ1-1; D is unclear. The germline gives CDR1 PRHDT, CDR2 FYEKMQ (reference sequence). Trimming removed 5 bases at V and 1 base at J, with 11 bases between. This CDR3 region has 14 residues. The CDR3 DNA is TGTGCCAGCAGCCGAGTGGAGGAGAACACTGAAGCTTTCTTT. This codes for CASSRVEENTEAFF.

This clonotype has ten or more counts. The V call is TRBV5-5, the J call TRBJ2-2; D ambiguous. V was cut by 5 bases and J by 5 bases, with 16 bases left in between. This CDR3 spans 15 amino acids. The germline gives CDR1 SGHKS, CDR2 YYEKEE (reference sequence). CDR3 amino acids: CASSYVVAGTGELFF. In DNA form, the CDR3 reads TGTGCCAGCAGTTACGTGGTAGCTGGAACCGGGGAGCTGTTTTTT. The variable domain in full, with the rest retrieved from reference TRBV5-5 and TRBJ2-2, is DAGVTQSPTHLIKTRGQQVTLRCSPISGHKSVSWYQQVLGQGPQFIFQYYEKEERGRGNFPDRFSARQFPNYSSELNVNALLLGDSALYLCASSYVVAGTGELFFGEGSRLTVL.

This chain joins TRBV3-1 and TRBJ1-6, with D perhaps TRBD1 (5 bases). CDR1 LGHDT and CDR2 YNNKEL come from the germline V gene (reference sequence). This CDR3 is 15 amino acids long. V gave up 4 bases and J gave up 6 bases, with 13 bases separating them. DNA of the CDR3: TGTGCCAGCAGCCTTCGGGACCTGTCTAATTCACCCCTCCACTTT. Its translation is CASSLRDLSNSPLHF.

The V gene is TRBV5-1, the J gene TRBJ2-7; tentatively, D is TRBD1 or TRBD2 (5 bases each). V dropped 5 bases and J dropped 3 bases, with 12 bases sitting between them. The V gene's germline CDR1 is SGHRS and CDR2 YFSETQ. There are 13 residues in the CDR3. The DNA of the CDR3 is TGCGCCAGCAGGGGGGACGCAAACTACGAGCAGTACTTC. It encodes CASRGDANYEQYF.

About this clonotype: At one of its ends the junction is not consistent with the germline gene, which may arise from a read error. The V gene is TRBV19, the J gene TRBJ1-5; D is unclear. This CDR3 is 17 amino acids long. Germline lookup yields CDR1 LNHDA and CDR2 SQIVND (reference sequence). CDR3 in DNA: TGTGCCAGTAGTCCCCCCTCCCTACTCGATAGCGATCAGCCCCAGCATTTT. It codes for CASSPPSLLDSDQPQHF.

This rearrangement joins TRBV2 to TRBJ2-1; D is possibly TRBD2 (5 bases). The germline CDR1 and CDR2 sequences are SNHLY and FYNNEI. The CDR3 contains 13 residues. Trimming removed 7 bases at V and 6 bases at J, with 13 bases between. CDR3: CASIYSDSNEQFF. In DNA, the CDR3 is TGTGCCAGCATCTATTCGGACTCCAATGAGCAGTTCTTC.

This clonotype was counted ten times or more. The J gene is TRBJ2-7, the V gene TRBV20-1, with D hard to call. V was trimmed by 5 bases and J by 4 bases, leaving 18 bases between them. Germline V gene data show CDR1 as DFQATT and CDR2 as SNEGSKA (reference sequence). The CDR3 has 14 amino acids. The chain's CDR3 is CSADHPDVLYEQYF. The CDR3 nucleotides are TGCAGTGCTGACCACCCGGACGTTTTGTACGAGCAGTACTTC.

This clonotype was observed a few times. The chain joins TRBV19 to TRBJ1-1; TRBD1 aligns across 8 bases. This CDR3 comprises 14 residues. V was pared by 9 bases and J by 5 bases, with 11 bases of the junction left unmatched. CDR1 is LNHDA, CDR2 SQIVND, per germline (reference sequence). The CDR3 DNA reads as TGTGCCAGCACGACAGGGGAAGCACGGACTGAAGCTTTCTTT. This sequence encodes CASTTGEARTEAFF. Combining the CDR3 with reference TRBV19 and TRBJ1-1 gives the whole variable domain DGGITQSPKYLFRKEGQNVTLSCEQNLNHDAMYWYRQDPGQGLRLIYYSQIVNDFQKGDIAEGYSVSREKKESFPLTVTSAQKNPTAFYLCASTTGEARTEAFFGQGTRLTVV.

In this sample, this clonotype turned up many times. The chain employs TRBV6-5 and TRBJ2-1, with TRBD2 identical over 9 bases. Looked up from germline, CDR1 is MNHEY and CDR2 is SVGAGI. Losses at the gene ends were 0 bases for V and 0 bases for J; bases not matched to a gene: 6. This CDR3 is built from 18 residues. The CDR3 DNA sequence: TGTGCCAGCAGTTACTCAGGACTAGCGCACAGCTCCTACAATGAGCAGTTCTTC. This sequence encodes CASSYSGLAHSSYNEQFF.

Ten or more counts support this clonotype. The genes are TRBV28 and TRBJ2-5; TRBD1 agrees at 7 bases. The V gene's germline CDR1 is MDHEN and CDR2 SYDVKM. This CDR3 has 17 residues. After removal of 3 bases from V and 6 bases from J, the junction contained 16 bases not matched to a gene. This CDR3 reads CASSFVDGTEEVQTQYF. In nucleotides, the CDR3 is TGTGCCAGCAGTTTTGTCGACGGGACAGAGGAGGTACAGACCCAGTACTTC. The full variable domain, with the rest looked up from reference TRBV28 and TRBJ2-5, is DVKVTQSSRYLVKRTGEKVFLECVQDMDHENMFWYRQDPGLGLRLIYFSYDVKMKEKGDIPEGYSVSREKKERFSLILESASTNQTSMYLCASSFVDGTEEVQTQYFGPGTRLLVL.

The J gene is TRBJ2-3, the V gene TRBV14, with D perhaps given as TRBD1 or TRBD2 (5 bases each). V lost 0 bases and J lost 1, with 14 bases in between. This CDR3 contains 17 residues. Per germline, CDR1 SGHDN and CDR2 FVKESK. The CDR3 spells CASSQDHFVGGTDTQYF. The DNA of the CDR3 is TGTGCCAGCAGCCAAGATCATTTTGTGGGGGGCACAGATACGCAGTATTTT.